These 21 T cell receptor beta chains share one sample of origin, sequenced in a study of neurological immune-mediated disorders. TCRdb recomputed calls from the 5' RACE reads with MiXCR, one row per CDR3 protein. Counted here are roughly 53,000 distinct CDR3 sequences, roughly 8.3% occurring once; the ten biggest clones make up 1.5% to 2%. The time point was: longitudinal time-point 3. Sample: PBMCs. These receptors were taken from a woman in her 40s in good health.

The sample holds many counts of this clonotype. CDR3 amino acids: CASSLTRTAYNEQFF. The CDR3 DNA sequence: TGCGCCAGCAGCTTGACCCGGACAGCATACAATGAGCAGTTCTTC. The chain recombines TRBV5-1 with TRBJ2-1, with D perhaps TRBD1 (6 bases). CDR3 length equals 15 residues. Trimming shortened V by 1 base and J by 4 bases, and 12 bases separated the two germline ends. Germline V CDR1 and CDR2: SGHRS, YFSETQ.

The genes are TRBV7-9 and TRBJ1-4, with D hard to call. The length of the CDR3 is 14 residues. The ends were cut back, 5 bases at V and 6 bases at J, with 13 bases in the middle. Germline lookup yields CDR1 SEHNR and CDR2 FQNEAQ (reference sequence). The DNA of the CDR3 is TGTGCCAGCAGCCGTGACGGTTCCTATGAAAAACTGTTTTTT. The encoded protein is CASSRDGSYEKLFF.

This clonotype has a count of ten or more. The rearrangement joins TRBV7-9 to TRBJ2-3; D unresolved. This CDR3 contains 14 residues. CDR1 and CDR2 from the germline V gene are SEHNR and FQNEAQ (reference sequence). Trimming removed 1 base from V and 1 base from J, with 6 bases in between. The CDR3 spells CASSLGYGTDTQYF. In nucleotides, the CDR3 is TGTGCCAGCAGCTTAGGGTACGGCACAGATACGCAGTATTTT.

This clonotype appeared many times. Here the CDR3 DNA reads TGTGCCAGCAGTTTAAGGTCCCCGGCCCTTGACACTGAAGCTTTCTTT. It specifies CASSLRSPALDTEAFF. The chain carries TRBV12-3 or TRBV12-4 and TRBJ1-1; no firm D call. Trimming took off 2 bases at V and 3 bases at J, with 16 bases between the two ends. The CDR3 consists of 16 residues.

This clonotype has just a few counts. V is TRBV7-2 and J is TRBJ2-3; D gene unclear. Trimming took off 6 bases at V and 5 bases at J, with 24 bases between the two ends. The V gene's germline CDR1 is SGHTA and CDR2 FQGNSA. The CDR3 is 17 amino acids. This chain's CDR3 is CASSPARTVGRGDTQYF. In nucleotides, the CDR3 is TGTGCCAGCAGTCCCGCCCGGACGGTAGGACGTGGAGATACGCAGTATTTT.

This clonotype has at least ten counts. The gene calls are TRBV7-8 and TRBJ2-4; TRBD2 matches at 11 bases. After removal of 1 base from V and 6 bases from J, the junction contained 8 bases not matched to a gene. The CDR3 extends over 17 amino acids. The germline V gene encodes CDR1 SGHVS and CDR2 FQNEAQ. The CDR3 spells CASSLVLVGLAGNIQYF. The CDR3 DNA reads TGTGCCAGCAGCTTAGTGTTGGTTGGACTAGCGGGAAACATTCAGTACTTC.

This clonotype was seen many times. The chain recombines TRBV7-2 with TRBJ2-1; no reliable D call. The length of the CDR3 is 12 residues. CDR1 is SGHTA, CDR2 FQGNSA, per germline. Deletions cut 3 bases from V and 6 bases from J, with 6 bases between. The CDR3 protein is CASSFISNEQFF. The CDR3 DNA is TGTGCCAGCAGCTTCATAAGCAATGAGCAGTTCTTC.

This clonotype was found many times. The chain combines TRBV7-3 with TRBJ2-2, with D perhaps being TRBD1 or TRBD2 (5 bases each). The CDR3 runs 14 residues. Germline V gives CDR1 SGHTA, CDR2 FQGTGA. V was pared by 5 bases and J by 5 bases, with 12 bases between. The CDR3 nucleotides read TGTGCCAGCAGCATGGGACCTTTAACCGGGGAGCTGTTTTTT. Translation gives CASSMGPLTGELFF.

This clonotype was detected many times. CDR3 sequence (DNA): TGTGCCGGCACTATTTGGACAGGTCGAGCCGGGGAGCTGTTTTTT. The encoded protein is CAGTIWTGRAGELFF. The rearrangement joins TRBV2 to TRBJ2-2, with TRBD1 matching 7 bases. Germline V gene lookup returns CDR1 SNHLY and CDR2 FYNNEI. There are 15 residues in the CDR3. The J segment lost 6 bases and the V segment lost 11 bases, leaving 15 bases of the junction unmatched.

For this clonotype: This is likely a read error, given that the CDR3 carries no conserved phenylalanine or tryptophan at its end. V and J are TRBV6-5 and TRBJ2-2; a weak D match, TRBD1 (6 bases). The CDR3 contains 19 residues. Germline V gene lookup returns CDR1 MNHEY and CDR2 SVGAGI. V shed 6 bases and J shed 3 bases, with 26 bases lying between them. The CDR3 nucleotides are TGTGCCAGCAGATTACTCGGGTCAGGGGCGCGTCGTGACACCGGGGAGCTGTTTTTA. Its translation: CASRLLGSGARRDTGELFL.

This clonotype was detected a few times. This chain uses TRBV3-1 with TRBJ1-2, with D possibly being TRBD1 (5 bases). Trimming cost V 4 bases and J 2 bases, with 11 bases left between them. Germline-derived CDR1 and CDR2 are LGHDT and YNNKEL (reference sequence). CDR3 size: 14 residues. The CDR3 nucleotides read TGTGCCAGCAGCCCGCACGACAGAAACTATGGCTACACCTTC. Protein sequence: CASSPHDRNYGYTF. The full variable domain, in which reference TRBV3-1 and TRBJ1-2 provide the parts outside the CDR3, is DTAVSQTPKYLVTQMGNDKSIKCEQNLGHDTMYWYKQDSKKFLKIMFSYNNKELIINETVPNRFSPKSPDKAHLNLHINSLELGDSAVYFCASSPHDRNYGYTFGSGTRLTVV.

This clonotype was detected many times. This chain uses TRBV5-6 with TRBJ1-1; D is unclear. The V and J ends lost 0 bases and 8 bases respectively, with 11 bases between them. The CDR3 spans 13 residues. Germline CDR1 SGHDT, CDR2 YYEEEE. CDR3 nucleotides: TGTGCCAGCAGCTTGGCCATGTACAAAGAAGCTTTCTTT. Protein sequence: CASSLAMYKEAFF. The full variable domain, completed using reference TRBV5-6 and TRBJ1-1, is DAGVTQSPTHLIKTRGQQVTLRCSPKSGHDTVSWYQQALGQGPQFIFQYYEEEERQRGNFPDRFSGHQFPNYSSELNVNALLLGDSALYLCASSLAMYKEAFFGQGTRLTVV.

Ten or more counts support this clonotype. The V and J genes are TRBV12-5 and TRBJ1-2; D call uncertain. The ends were cut back, 1 base at V and 2 bases at J, with 5 bases in the middle. In germline, CDR1 is LGHNT, CDR2 FRNRAP. This CDR3 is built from 13 residues. The CDR3 DNA reads TGTGCTAGTGGTTTGGGCACGAACTATGGCTACACCTTC. Encoded protein: CASGLGTNYGYTF.

The sample holds many counts of this clonotype. The chain uses TRBV10-3 and TRBJ1-1; 9 bases match TRBD1. J gave up 4 bases and V 5 bases, and 5 bases lay outside the gene matches. The CDR3 is 14 residues long. Germline CDR1 and CDR2: ENHRY and SYGVKD. The CDR3 DNA reads as TGTGCCATCAGTCGTGACAGGGGGAGCACTGAAGCTTTCTTT. Translating gives CAISRDRGSTEAFF.

This clonotype was recorded at least ten times. The chain joins TRBV5-1 to TRBJ1-1; D might be TRBD1 (5 bases). Germline-derived CDR1 and CDR2 are SGHRS and YFSETQ. This CDR3 is 14 amino acids long. Trimming left V 4 bases short and J 5 bases short, with 15 bases between. CDR3 nucleotide sequence: TGCGCCAGCAGCACCCCAGGGATAGGGACTGAAGCTTTCTTT. It encodes CASSTPGIGTEAFF.

This clonotype was counted at least ten times. The CDR3 region is CSATPADFYGYTF. In DNA form, the CDR3 reads TGCAGTGCTACCCCGGCGGATTTCTATGGCTACACCTTC. The chain carries TRBV20-1 and TRBJ1-2; D call uncertain. The CDR3 is 13 amino acids. Trimming took 4 bases from V and 4 from J, leaving 13 bases between them. Germline V lookup: CDR1 DFQATT, CDR2 SNEGSKA (reference sequence).

The chain combines TRBV6-2 or TRBV6-3 with TRBJ2-7; either TRBD1 or TRBD2 may supply D (6 bases each). The V and J ends lost 2 bases and 5 bases respectively, with 19 bases between them. The CDR3 contains 16 residues. The germline V gene has CDR1 MNHEY and CDR2 SVGEGT. CDR3 coding DNA: TGTGCCAGCAGTTACGGGGTCGGGGGCGTTATGGACGAGCAGTACTTC. This sequence encodes CASSYGVGGVMDEQYF.

This clonotype was observed at least ten times. This chain uses TRBV20-1 with TRBJ1-5; D perhaps matches TRBD1 (5 bases). The germline V and J ends were trimmed by 0 bases and 9 bases, with 12 bases remaining between them. The CDR3 spans 13 residues. The V gene's germline CDR1 is DFQATT and CDR2 SNEGSKA (reference sequence). The CDR3 here is CSARDTGPGPQHF. For the CDR3, the DNA is TGCAGTGCTAGAGATACAGGTCCGGGGCCCCAGCATTTT.

The V gene is TRBV5-1, the J gene TRBJ2-7; D may match TRBD1 or TRBD2 (5 bases each). CDR1 and CDR2 from the germline V gene are SGHRS and YFSETQ. V lost 4 bases to trimming and J lost 3 bases, with 8 bases between them. CDR3 length: 12 residues. The CDR3 reads CASSRGGYEQYF. DNA of the CDR3: TGCGCCAGCAGCCGGGGCGGCTACGAGCAGTACTTC. The variable domain in full, completed from reference TRBV5-1 and TRBJ2-7, reads KAGVTQTPRYLIKTRGQQVTLSCSPISGHRSVSWYQQTPGQGLQFLFEYFSETQRNKGNFPGRFSGRQFSNSRSEMNVSTLELGDSALYLCASSRGGYEQYFGPGTRLTVT.

Many counts were recorded for this clonotype. The chain couples TRBV20-1 to TRBJ1-4, with D perhaps TRBD1 (6 bases). This CDR3 has 13 amino acids. Germline-derived CDR1 and CDR2 are DFQATT and SNEGSKA (reference sequence). V lost 6 bases and J lost 4, with 12 bases in between. The CDR3 coding sequence is TGCAGTGCCCGGGACATTAATAATGAAAAACTGTTTTTT. Its translation is CSARDINNEKLFF.

This clonotype was observed at least ten times. The chain combines TRBV6-1 with TRBJ2-1; 7 positions agree with TRBD2. The CDR3 runs to 15 residues. The trim removed 0 bases at V and 15 bases at J, leaving 14 bases unmatched. CDR1 is MNHNS and CDR2 is SASEGT in the germline V gene. CDR3 nucleotide sequence: TGTGCCAGCAGTGAAGCAAAAAGGGAGCGGGACCATCCGTTCTTC. Translation gives CASSEAKRERDHPFF.